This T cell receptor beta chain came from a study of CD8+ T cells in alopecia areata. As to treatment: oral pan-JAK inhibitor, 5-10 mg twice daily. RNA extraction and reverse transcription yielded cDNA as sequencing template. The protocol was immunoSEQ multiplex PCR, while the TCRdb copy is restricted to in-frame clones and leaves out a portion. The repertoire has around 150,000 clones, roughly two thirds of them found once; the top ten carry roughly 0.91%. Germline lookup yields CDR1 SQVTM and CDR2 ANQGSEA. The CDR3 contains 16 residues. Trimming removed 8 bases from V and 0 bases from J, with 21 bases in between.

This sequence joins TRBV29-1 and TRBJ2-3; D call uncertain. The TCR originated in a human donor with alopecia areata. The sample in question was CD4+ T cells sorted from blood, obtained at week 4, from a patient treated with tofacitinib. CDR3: CSSEVPRSFSTDTQYF. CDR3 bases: TGCAGCTCCGAGGTTCCCCGATCATTTAGCACAGATACGCAGTATTTT.